What follows are 30 T cell receptor beta chains derived from one specimen sequenced in a study of cytomegalovirus exposure and HLA in healthy donors. PCR used 60 Vbeta primers and 13 Jbeta primers. Profiled with immunoSEQ multiplex PCR; TCRdb holds only in-frame clones, not every one. Here the sample spans about 110,000 clones, 80% being singletons. The sample taken for sequencing was PBMCs. These receptors all come from a man aged 50-59 years in good health and CMV-seronegative.

The chain is built from TRBV5-4 and TRBJ2-3; TRBD1 matches at 7 bases. The CDR3 is made up of 14 amino acids. J lost 4 bases, V lost 4 bases, and 6 bases had no gene match. The V gene's germline CDR1 is SGHNT and CDR2 YYREEE (reference sequence). The CDR3 reads CASSRTGPADTQYF. The CDR3 DNA reads TGTGCCAGCAGCCGGACAGGTCCCGCAGATACGCAGTATTTT.

The V gene is TRBV9, the J gene TRBJ2-7; 8 bases agree with TRBD1. This CDR3 is built from 16 residues. With V trimmed by 4 bases and J by 1 base, 10 bases remained unmatched. The germline V gene encodes CDR1 SGDLS and CDR2 YYNGEE. The CDR3 loop is CASSPRTGLGSYEQYF. CDR3 DNA: TGTGCCAGCAGCCCTCGGACAGGGCTGGGGTCCTACGAGCAGTACTTC.

CDR3 nucleotides: TGTGCCAGCAGCCAAGAGCGAAGCGGGAGCTCCTACGAGCAGTACTTC. This gives the protein CASSQERSGSSYEQYF. The rearrangement joins TRBV4-2 to TRBJ2-7, with 8 bases lining up with TRBD2. With V trimmed by 0 bases and J by 0 bases, 4 bases remained unmatched. The germline V gene has CDR1 LGHNA and CDR2 YNFKEQ. This CDR3 region has 16 residues.

V and J are TRBV28 and TRBJ2-1, with 8 bases lining up with TRBD2. Germline V gene lookup returns CDR1 MDHEN and CDR2 SYDVKM. The J segment lost 9 bases and the V segment lost 3 bases, leaving 7 bases of the junction unmatched. CDR3 length: 14 residues. The DNA of the CDR3 is TGTGCCAGCAGTTTTCCCCTCCGGGAGGGTGAGCAGTTCTTC. Translating it yields CASSFPLREGEQFF.

The J gene is TRBJ1-5, the V gene TRBV19, with D perhaps TRBD1 (5 bases). This CDR3 is 14 amino acids long. Germline assignment: CDR1 LNHDA and CDR2 SQIVND (reference sequence). V lost 3 bases to trimming and J lost 2 bases, with 8 bases between them. The CDR3 bases are TGTGCCAGTAGTATGCAGGGTGGCAATCAGCCCCAGCATTTT. This translates into CASSMQGGNQPQHF.

This clone was seen a few times. The J gene is TRBJ2-7, the V gene TRBV11-2; D is possibly TRBD1 (7 bases). The ends were cut back, 5 bases at V and 5 bases at J, with 19 bases in the middle. This CDR3 spans 15 amino acids. Germline lookup yields CDR1 SGHAT and CDR2 FQNNGV. The CDR3 protein is CASSQRGQGGHEQYF. The CDR3 DNA sequence: TGTGCCAGCAGCCAGAGGGGGCAGGGAGGACACGAGCAGTACTTC.

This clone was seen once. The rearrangement links TRBV7-9 to TRBJ1-1; 8 bases align to TRBD1. CDR1 is SEHNR, CDR2 FQNEAQ, per germline (reference sequence). The CDR3 is made up of 12 amino acids. Trimming at V came to 5 bases and at J to 11 bases, leaving 7 bases not matched to a gene. DNA of the CDR3: TGTGCCAGCAGCACCGACAGGGGTGGCGCTTTCTTT. Residues: CASSTDRGGAFF.

This clone was found a few times. The V and J genes are TRBV6-1 and TRBJ1-5; 7 nucleotides line up with TRBD1. The trim removed 6 bases at V and 3 bases at J, leaving 8 bases unmatched. Germline V gene data show CDR1 as MNHNS and CDR2 as SASEGT. This CDR3 has 15 amino acids. CDR3 sequence (DNA): TGTGCCAGCAGATTGACAGGGTCCTCCAATCAGCCCCAGCATTTT. It yields the protein CASRLTGSSNQPQHF.

Of note for this clone: One end of the junction is discordant with germline, which a read error may explain. V usage is TRBV7-9 and J usage is TRBJ2-5, with D perhaps matching TRBD1 (6 bases). The J call is doubtful: the DNA matches TRBJ2-7 better. The CDR3 loop spans 14 amino acids. Germline CDR1 is SEHNR and CDR2 is FQNEAQ (reference sequence). CDR3 sequence (DNA): TGTTCCAGCAGCTTACAGGGTTTTACCTACGAGCAGTACTTC. Protein sequence: CSSSLQGFTYEQYF.

The chain joins TRBV25-1 to TRBJ2-7; TRBD1 aligns across 8 bases. V trimming: 4 bases; J trimming: 2 bases; junction bases outside the gene matches: 1. CDR1 MGHDK and CDR2 SYGVNS come from the germline V gene. This CDR3 region has 13 residues. CDR3 protein: CASSGDRTYEQYF. CDR3 DNA sequence: TGTGCCAGCAGTGGGGACAGGACCTACGAGCAGTACTTC.

The chain recombines TRBV7-2 with TRBJ1-3; TRBD1 matches at 7 bases. Trimming cost V 1 base and J 8 bases; bases outside gene matches: 5. The length of the CDR3 is 14 residues. Germline V gene lookup returns CDR1 SGHTA and CDR2 FQGNSA. This CDR3 is CASSLDGRGDTIYF. CDR3 in DNA: TGTGCCAGCAGCTTAGATGGCAGGGGGGACACCATATATTTT.

The chain carries TRBV12-5 and TRBJ2-5; possibly TRBD2 for D (6 bases). The CDR3 has 15 amino acids. Germline V CDR1 and CDR2: LGHNT, FRNRAP. V lost 5 bases, J lost 5 bases, and 18 bases lay in between. DNA of the CDR3: TGTGCTAGTGGTCCCCCCCGGGGGTACGGTGAGACCCAGTACTTC. Its translation is CASGPPRGYGETQYF.

CDR3 loop: CARTTLGYSGRIADTQYF. The CDR3 nucleotides read TGTGCCAGGACCACATTGGGATATAGCGGGAGAATCGCAGATACGCAGTATTTT. The genes are TRBV27 and TRBJ2-3; 9 positions agree with TRBD2. Per the germline V gene, CDR1 is MNHEY and CDR2 is SMNVEV (reference sequence). The J segment lost 4 bases and the V segment lost 9 bases, leaving 20 bases of the junction unmatched. The CDR3 contains 18 residues.

The V call is TRBV27, the J call TRBJ1-1; D is possibly TRBD1 (5 bases). V lost 4 bases to trimming and J lost 6 bases, with 9 bases between them. CDR3 length equals 12 residues. The germline V gene has CDR1 MNHEY and CDR2 SMNVEV (reference sequence). CDR3 DNA sequence: TGTGCCAGCAGTTCAGGGATCTCTGAAGCTTTCTTT. It specifies CASSSGISEAFF.

This rearrangement joins TRBV7-8 to TRBJ1-5; 8 nucleotides match TRBD1. Trimming removed 5 bases from V and 15 bases from J; junction bases left unmatched: 24. The CDR3 contains 17 residues. The germline CDR1 and CDR2 sequences are SGHVS and FQNEAQ. CDR3 coding DNA: TGTGCCAGCAGCCCCGTGGCACAGGGGGGTTCTCCAATCTCGGGGCATTTT. The encoded protein is CASSPVAQGGSPISGHF. Based on the CDR3 plus reference TRBV7-8 and TRBJ1-5, the full variable domain is GAGVSQSPRYKVAKRGQDVALRCDPISGHVSLFWYQQALGQGPEFLTYFQNEAQLDKSGLPSDRFFAERPEGSVSTLKIQRTQQEDSAVYLCASSPVAQGGSPISGHFGDGTRLSIL.

In its sample, this clone was seen a few times. The V call is TRBV5-1, the J call TRBJ2-2; tentative D call: TRBD2 (5 bases). V dropped 5 bases and J dropped 5 bases, with 13 bases sitting between them. This CDR3 has 14 residues. The V gene's germline CDR1 is SGHRS and CDR2 YFSETQ. The CDR3 nucleotides are TGCGCCAGCAGTTCAGATTTAGCGACCGGGGAGCTGTTTTTT. It specifies CASSSDLATGELFF.

This chain joins TRBV5-4 and TRBJ2-5; TRBD1 agrees at 7 bases. Unmatched junction bases numbered 7, after V lost 0 bases and J lost 5 bases. CDR3 length: 15 residues. The germline V gene has CDR1 SGHNT and CDR2 YYREEE (reference sequence). DNA of the CDR3: TGTGCCAGCAGCTTGGAGAGGGGGCGTCGGGAGACCCAGTACTTC. Amino acids: CASSLERGRRETQYF.

This clone was detected only a few times. The chain uses TRBV27 and TRBJ1-5, with a possible D match to TRBD1 (5 bases). The CDR3 extends over 17 amino acids. CDR1 MNHEY and CDR2 SMNVEV come from the germline V gene (reference sequence). Deletions cut 0 bases from V and 2 bases from J, with 14 bases between. The CDR3 DNA sequence: TGTGCCAGCAGTTTATCGCTACAGGTCCTAGGCAATCAGCCCCAGCATTTT. This encodes CASSLSLQVLGNQPQHF.

The chain recombines TRBV14 with TRBJ1-1; 7 bases are a match to TRBD1. The germline CDR1 and CDR2 sequences are SGHDN and FVKESK. The junction had 3 bases not matched to a gene; V was cut back by 8 bases and J by 0 bases. This CDR3 is 13 amino acids long. The CDR3 DNA is TGTGCCAGCTCGGGACAGATGAACACTGAAGCTTTCTTT. Translated: CASSGQMNTEAFF. Complete variable domain (other parts from reference TRBV14 and TRBJ1-1): EAGVTQFPSHSVIEKGQTVTLRCDPISGHDNLYWYRRVMGKEIKFLLHFVKESKQDESGMPNNRFLAERTGGTYSTLKVQPAELEDSGVYFCASSGQMNTEAFFGQGTRLTVV.

V and J are TRBV7-2 and TRBJ2-1, with 8 bases aligning to TRBD1. J lost 6 bases, V lost 5 bases, and 9 bases had no gene match. This CDR3 is built from 15 residues. Germline CDR1 is SGHTA and CDR2 is FQGNSA. The CDR3 bases are TGTGCCAGCAGCATAAGGGACAGGCGATCCAATGAGCAGTTCTTC. It codes for CASSIRDRRSNEQFF.

The chain employs TRBV9 and TRBJ1-2; tentatively, D is TRBD1 (6 bases). Between the trimmed V and J ends, which lost 4 bases and 7 bases, there was a span of 26 bases. Per the germline V gene, CDR1 is SGDLS and CDR2 is YYNGEE. The CDR3 has 17 residues. CDR3 sequence reads: CASSSRPETGGLCGYTF. The CDR3 region has the DNA TGTGCCAGCAGCTCCCGACCGGAGACAGGCGGATTGTGTGGCTACACCTTC.

The rearrangement joins TRBV23-1 to TRBJ2-4, with D maybe TRBD1 (6 bases). TRBV23-1 is identified as an open reading frame with a role that is uncertain. V was trimmed by 3 bases and J by 1 base, leaving 10 bases between them. CDR3 length: 15 residues. The CDR3 sequence: CASSHQGSAKNIQYF. As DNA, the CDR3 is TGCGCCAGCAGTCACCAGGGGTCGGCCAAAAACATTCAGTACTTC.

The chain is built from TRBV29-1 and TRBJ1-3, with a possible D match to TRBD1 (5 bases). Trimming left V 4 bases short and J 1 base short, with 8 bases between. From germline, CDR1 is SQVTM and CDR2 ANQGSEA. The CDR3 runs to 13 residues. CDR3 in amino acids: CSVGGGSGNTIYF. In DNA form, the CDR3 reads TGCAGCGTTGGGGGGGGATCTGGAAACACCATATATTTT.

This chain connects TRBV19 to TRBJ2-7, with 10 bases that match TRBD2. Germline V gene data show CDR1 as LNHDA and CDR2 as SQIVND (reference sequence). This CDR3 has 15 amino acids. The trim removed 3 bases at V and 3 bases at J, leaving 5 bases unmatched. The CDR3 region has the DNA TGTGCCAGTAGTATTAGGAGCGGGAGGGTCTACGAGCAGTACTTC. Its translation: CASSIRSGRVYEQYF.

V and J are TRBV6-6 and TRBJ2-3; TRBD1 aligns across 8 bases. Germline lookup yields CDR1 MNHNY and CDR2 SVGAGI (reference sequence). The CDR3 has 13 residues. Here the CDR3 DNA reads TGTTCAGGGGGCCCGGGCGGCACAGATACGCAGTATTTT. Amino acids: CSGGPGGTDTQYF.

This clone was seen more than once but under ten times. This sequence joins TRBV5-6 and TRBJ1-1; D may be TRBD1 (5 bases). This CDR3 contains 14 residues. Germline CDR1 is SGHDT and CDR2 is YYEEEE. V gave up 2 bases and J gave up 3 bases, with 11 bases separating them. CDR3 DNA: TGTGCCAGCAGCTTCAGGACACCCTACACTGAAGCTTTCTTT. This sequence encodes CASSFRTPYTEAFF.

V and J are TRBV10-3 and TRBJ1-1; D might be TRBD1 (5 bases). CDR3 length: 12 amino acids. The ends were cut back, 4 bases at V and 7 bases at J, with 10 bases in the middle. CDR1 is ENHRY, CDR2 SYGVKD, per germline. CDR3 coding DNA: TGTGCCATCAGTGGCCGACAGAGTGAAGCTTTCTTT. Amino acids: CAISGRQSEAFF.

This chain connects TRBV29-1 to TRBJ2-7, with a weak D call TRBD2 (6 bases). Germline CDR1 SQVTM, CDR2 ANQGSEA. V dropped 2 bases and J dropped 1 base, with 15 bases sitting between them. This CDR3 has 15 residues. CDR3 nucleotide sequence: TGCAGCGTTGAATCCGAGCGAGGGAGGTCCTACGAGCAGTACTTC. It is translated as CSVESERGRSYEQYF.

The gene calls are TRBV4-1 and TRBJ2-7, with D maybe TRBD1 (6 bases). CDR3 length equals 13 residues. The ends were cut back, 4 bases at V and 6 bases at J, with 13 bases in the middle. Germline CDR1 MGHRA, CDR2 YSYEKL. CDR3 sequence reads: CASSRGQGSEQYF. The CDR3 region has the DNA TGCGCCAGCAGCCGAGGCCAGGGGTCCGAGCAGTACTTC.

This clone was counted between two and nine times. The genes are TRBV7-2 and TRBJ2-3; 9 bases are shared with TRBD2. Trimming cost V 1 base and J 2 bases; bases outside gene matches: 7. The CDR3 covers 17 residues. CDR1 and CDR2 from the germline V gene are SGHTA and FQGNSA. The CDR3 bases are TGTGCCAGCAGCTTAGGGGCGGGGGGGCGTTACACAGATACGCAGTATTTT. This translates into CASSLGAGGRYTDTQYF.